What follows is one TCR beta chain and its context. Its matching antigen is unknown. The source of the sample is a study of shared clonotypes between healthy human individuals. On the study more broadly: Three plates were used per donor for CD4 naive, three for CD4 memory, two for CD8 naive and one for CD8 memory.

The CDR3 runs 16 residues. V lost 2 bases and J lost 2; bases outside the gene matches: 8. CDR1 SEHNR and CDR2 FQNEAQ come from the germline V gene (reference sequence). This table comes from immunoSEQ multiplex PCR, and its TCRdb copy is limited to in-frame clones, with some not included. The table includes approximately 810,000 clones, about 92% detected once. Study-wide results and caveats: The study drew on few donors, limiting represented genetic and exposure-history diversity.

CD45RO-negative, CCR7-selected cells formed the naive CD8 fraction, which excluded terminally differentiated effector memory CD45RA+ cells. The rearrangement uses TRBV7-9 and TRBJ1-2; 7 nucleotides agree with TRBD1. The sample was naive CD8+ T cells sorted from blood. The TCR originated in a man aged 30-40 years in good health. The CDR3 DNA is TGTGCCAGCAGCTTATACGGGACAGCAGGGAACTATGGCTACACCTTC. Its protein is CASSLYGTAGNYGYTF. Full variable domain (missing parts from reference TRBV7-9 and TRBJ1-2): DTGVSQNPRHKITKRGQNVTFRCDPISEHNRLYWYRQTLGQGPEFLTYFQNEAQLEKSRLLSDRFSAERPKGSFSTLEIQRTEQGDSAMYLCASSLYGTAGNYGYTFGSGTRLTVV.